This T cell receptor beta chain was captured by sequencing in a study of blood T cell repertoires in COVID-19. About the research overall: Acute and convalescent COVID-19 specimens originated in the United States, Italy and Spain. Nucleic acid was either cDNA or gDNA, and it came from T cells, B-cell-depleted T cells, or PBMCs.

Authors' data handling: Using reference gene primer amplification, nucleated cell counts were estimated. TCRdb's copy holds only in-frame clones and misses some; the assay was immunoSEQ multiplex PCR. V and J calls and clone size come straight from that table; D and trimming were deduced from the DNA. The data hold around 64,000 clones, with around 88% observed a single time. From germline, CDR1 is MNHEY and CDR2 SVGEGT. The CDR3 loop spans 15 amino acids. J lost 8 bases, V lost 4 bases, and 5 bases had no gene match. Sequenced input: peripheral blood. V is TRBV6-2 or TRBV6-3 and J is TRBJ2-1, with 13 bases fitting TRBD2. This receptor was identified in a woman of 80 years or more with acute or convalescent COVID-19. CDR3 protein: CASSWGTSGNDEQFF. The CDR3 DNA reads as TGTGCCAGCAGTTGGGGGACTAGCGGGAATGATGAGCAGTTCTTC.